These T cell receptor beta chains were read from a single sample in a study of blood T cell repertoires in COVID-19. Libraries were prepared by immunoSEQ multiplex PCR; TCRdb keeps only in-frame clonotypes and omits some of them. The data show under 200,000 clones, with about four fifths seen just once and around 7.7% held by the top ten. The sequencing sample was made of peripheral blood. Receptor source: a man between 40 and 49 years old who had recovered from COVID-19. CDR3s include the opening cysteine and the closing phenylalanine or tryptophan. The order of the fields is CDR3 DNA, CDR3 protein, V gene, J gene, clone size, D gene. The D gene is left open where the match is weak. Clone size, where shown, is once, few, many, or a class for clones that have expanded.

CDR3nt: TGTGCCAGCAGCCCCGGACAGGGGGCGAAGACCCAGTACTTC
CDR3aa: CASSPGQGAKTQYF
v_gene: TRBV11-2
j_gene: TRBJ2-5
abundance: once
d_gene: TRBD1

CDR3nt: TGCGCCAGCAGCCAAGATAACCCCTCGCGGGACAGGGGGTATAATTCACCCCTCCACTTT
CDR3aa: CASSQDNPSRDRGYNSPLHF
v_gene: TRBV4-1
j_gene: TRBJ1-6
abundance: NA
d_gene: TRBD1

CDR3nt: TGCGCCAGCAGCCAATCACTAGCGGCGCAATACGAGCAGTACTTC
CDR3aa: CASSQSLAAQYEQYF
v_gene: TRBV5-1
j_gene: TRBJ2-7
abundance: NA
d_gene: TRBD2

CDR3nt: TGTGCCAGTAGTCCTACAGGGGTTTCGATTGAAAAACTGTTTTTT
CDR3aa: CASSPTGVSIEKLFF
v_gene: TRBV19
j_gene: TRBJ1-4
abundance: NA
d_gene: TRBD1

CDR3nt: TGTGCCAGCAGCAAACAGGGGGACGGAGAAGCGACCCAGTACTTC
CDR3aa: CASSKQGDGEATQYF
v_gene: TRBV21-1
j_gene: TRBJ2-5
abundance: NA
d_gene: NA

CDR3nt: TGTGCCAGCAGTGCACGACTAGCGGGGGGGCGGGAGACCCAGTACTTC
CDR3aa: CASSARLAGGRETQYF
v_gene: TRBV6-1
j_gene: TRBJ2-5
abundance: NA
d_gene: TRBD2

CDR3nt: TGTGCCAGCAGTTCTCCCTTCGGGACAGGGGGCAACTATGGCTACACCTTC
CDR3aa: CASSSPFGTGGNYGYTF
v_gene: TRBV6-2/TRBV6-3
j_gene: TRBJ1-2
abundance: NA
d_gene: TRBD1

CDR3nt: TGTGCCAGCAGCGGGACAGCCGATACGCAGTATTTT
CDR3aa: CASSGTADTQYF
v_gene: TRBV3-1/TRBV3-2
j_gene: TRBJ2-3
abundance: NA
d_gene: TRBD1

CDR3nt: TGTGCCAGCAGTCCCCGAGACTATGGCTACACCTTC
CDR3aa: CASSPRDYGYTF
v_gene: TRBV28
j_gene: TRBJ1-2
abundance: NA
d_gene: NA

CDR3nt: TGTGCCAGCTCGGGAGGCGGTACGCAGTATTTT
CDR3aa: CASSGGGTQYF
v_gene: TRBV28
j_gene: TRBJ2-3
abundance: NA
d_gene: TRBD2

CDR3nt: TGTGCCAGCTCCCAATTCGGCGCGGGAGCTGAAGCTTTCTTT
CDR3aa: CASSQFGAGAEAFF
v_gene: TRBV18
j_gene: TRBJ1-1
abundance: NA
d_gene: NA

CDR3nt: TGTGCCAGCTTGGGACAGGGGGCGTACACTGAAGCTTTCTTT
CDR3aa: CASLGQGAYTEAFF
v_gene: TRBV6-5
j_gene: TRBJ1-1
abundance: NA
d_gene: TRBD1

CDR3nt: TGTGCCAGCAGCTTGGCCCAAAATCAGCCCCAGCATTTT
CDR3aa: CASSLAQNQPQHF
v_gene: TRBV7-9
j_gene: TRBJ1-5
abundance: NA
d_gene: NA

CDR3nt: TGTGCCAGCAGCTCCACGGAGAACAGGACCATGAACACTGAAGCTTTCTTT
CDR3aa: CASSSTENRTMNTEAFF
v_gene: TRBV12-1
j_gene: TRBJ1-1
abundance: NA
d_gene: NA

CDR3nt: TGTGCCAGCAGCCACGGGACTAGCGGGACGACAGATACGCAGTATTTT
CDR3aa: CASSHGTSGTTDTQYF
v_gene: TRBV14
j_gene: TRBJ2-3
abundance: NA
d_gene: TRBD2

CDR3nt: TGTGCCAGCAGCGTAGGGGCACCAGCCCACCAGCAGTTCTTC
CDR3aa: CASSVGAPAHQQFF
v_gene: TRBV9
j_gene: TRBJ2-1
abundance: NA
d_gene: NA

CDR3nt: TGTGCCAGCAGTTACTCACCGACAGGGGAAAACTTC
CDR3aa: CASSYSPTGENF
v_gene: TRBV6-6
j_gene: TRBJ2-7
abundance: NA
d_gene: TRBD1

CDR3nt: TGCGCCAGCAGCTCCAGCAACAGGGCAGGGGAGCAGTACTTC
CDR3aa: CASSSSNRAGEQYF
v_gene: TRBV5-1
j_gene: TRBJ2-7
abundance: once
d_gene: NA

CDR3nt: TGTGCCAGCAGTCCCGGGACTAGCACAGATACGCAGTATTTT
CDR3aa: CASSPGTSTDTQYF
v_gene: TRBV28
j_gene: TRBJ2-3
abundance: NA
d_gene: NA

CDR3nt: TGCGCCAGTAGGGGATCGAACACCGGGGAGCTGTTTTTT
CDR3aa: CASRGSNTGELFF
v_gene: TRBV5-1
j_gene: TRBJ2-2
abundance: NA
d_gene: NA

CDR3nt: TGTGCCAGCAGTGGCAGAAGCTCTGGGGCCAACGTCCTGACTTTC
CDR3aa: CASSGRSSGANVLTF
v_gene: TRBV28
j_gene: TRBJ2-6
abundance: NA
d_gene: NA

CDR3nt: TGTGCCTGGAGTGTACGGGTGCTCGCTGAAGCTTTCTTT
CDR3aa: CAWSVRVLAEAFF
v_gene: TRBV30
j_gene: TRBJ1-1
abundance: NA
d_gene: NA

CDR3nt: TGCGCCAGCAGCCTGGGGTCCAGCTCCTACAATGAGCAGTTCTTC
CDR3aa: CASSLGSSSYNEQFF
v_gene: TRBV5-1
j_gene: TRBJ2-1
abundance: few
d_gene: NA

CDR3nt: TGCAGCGTGGGTGGGACAGGGGATGGCTACACCTTC
CDR3aa: CSVGGTGDGYTF
v_gene: TRBV29-1
j_gene: TRBJ1-2
abundance: NA
d_gene: TRBD1

CDR3nt: TGTGCCAGCTCCCGACAGGAAACTGAAGCTTTCTTT
CDR3aa: CASSRQETEAFF
v_gene: TRBV18
j_gene: TRBJ1-1
abundance: few
d_gene: NA

CDR3nt: TGTGCCAGCAGTTACTCGATGTGGGGCTTAGATAGTTCGGAGCAGTTCTTC
CDR3aa: CASSYSMWGLDSSEQFF
v_gene: TRBV6-2/TRBV6-3
j_gene: TRBJ2-1
abundance: NA
d_gene: NA

CDR3nt: TGCAGCGCCCGCCTCCCTCGTCGGGCAGATACGCAGTATTTT
CDR3aa: CSARLPRRADTQYF
v_gene: TRBV29-1
j_gene: TRBJ2-3
abundance: NA
d_gene: NA

CDR3nt: TGTGCCAGCAGACACCCTAGCAACTATGGCTACACCTTC
CDR3aa: CASRHPSNYGYTF
v_gene: TRBV28
j_gene: TRBJ1-2
abundance: NA
d_gene: NA

CDR3nt: TGTGCCAGCAGCCTAGACAGGGGCCCCCCTTATAGCAATCAGCCCCAGCATTTT
CDR3aa: CASSLDRGPPYSNQPQHF
v_gene: TRBV13
j_gene: TRBJ1-5
abundance: NA
d_gene: TRBD1

CDR3nt: TGTGCCAGCAGTTCCCCTAGGCGCACGGATAGGCAAGAGACCCAGTACTTC
CDR3aa: CASSSPRRTDRQETQYF
v_gene: TRBV27
j_gene: TRBJ2-5
abundance: NA
d_gene: NA

CDR3nt: TGCGCCAGCAGCTTTCAACTAGCGGGAGGGTCAGATACGCAGTATTTT
CDR3aa: CASSFQLAGGSDTQYF
v_gene: TRBV5-1
j_gene: TRBJ2-3
abundance: NA
d_gene: TRBD2

CDR3nt: TGTGCCAGCAGCCACTCGACTACCCGGACCGGGGAGCTGTTTTTT
CDR3aa: CASSHSTTRTGELFF
v_gene: TRBV6-2/TRBV6-3
j_gene: TRBJ2-2
abundance: NA
d_gene: NA

CDR3nt: TGTGCCAGCAGCCACCTAGCGGGGGGGCGAGTGGAAAACATTCAGTACTTC
CDR3aa: CASSHLAGGRVENIQYF
v_gene: TRBV3-1/TRBV3-2
j_gene: TRBJ2-4
abundance: NA
d_gene: TRBD2

CDR3nt: TGTGCCAGCAGCGTAGGATCAGGGGTCTACAATGAGCAGTTCTTC
CDR3aa: CASSVGSGVYNEQFF
v_gene: TRBV9
j_gene: TRBJ2-1
abundance: NA
d_gene: NA

CDR3nt: TGTGCCAGCAGTTTTACGGGACTCCTTAATTCACCCCTCCACTTT
CDR3aa: CASSFTGLLNSPLHF
v_gene: TRBV7-2
j_gene: TRBJ1-6
abundance: NA
d_gene: NA

CDR3nt: TGCGCCAGCAGCCAAGCCGAGCGGGGGACCTACGAGCAGTACTTC
CDR3aa: CASSQAERGTYEQYF
v_gene: TRBV4-1
j_gene: TRBJ2-7
abundance: NA
d_gene: TRBD2

CDR3nt: TGTGCCAGCAGCTTAGTCTCCGGGAACACTGAAGCTTTCTTT
CDR3aa: CASSLVSGNTEAFF
v_gene: TRBV11-2
j_gene: TRBJ1-1
abundance: NA
d_gene: NA

CDR3nt: TGCAGCGTTGAGAAGGGTGGCAGGGCTAACTATGGCTACACCTTC
CDR3aa: CSVEKGGRANYGYTF
v_gene: TRBV29-1
j_gene: TRBJ1-2
abundance: NA
d_gene: NA

CDR3nt: TGTGCCAGCAGCCAAGATATCGGGAGGGGGGCGAGCACCGGGGAGCTGTTTTTT
CDR3aa: CASSQDIGRGASTGELFF
v_gene: TRBV4-2
j_gene: TRBJ2-2
abundance: NA
d_gene: TRBD2